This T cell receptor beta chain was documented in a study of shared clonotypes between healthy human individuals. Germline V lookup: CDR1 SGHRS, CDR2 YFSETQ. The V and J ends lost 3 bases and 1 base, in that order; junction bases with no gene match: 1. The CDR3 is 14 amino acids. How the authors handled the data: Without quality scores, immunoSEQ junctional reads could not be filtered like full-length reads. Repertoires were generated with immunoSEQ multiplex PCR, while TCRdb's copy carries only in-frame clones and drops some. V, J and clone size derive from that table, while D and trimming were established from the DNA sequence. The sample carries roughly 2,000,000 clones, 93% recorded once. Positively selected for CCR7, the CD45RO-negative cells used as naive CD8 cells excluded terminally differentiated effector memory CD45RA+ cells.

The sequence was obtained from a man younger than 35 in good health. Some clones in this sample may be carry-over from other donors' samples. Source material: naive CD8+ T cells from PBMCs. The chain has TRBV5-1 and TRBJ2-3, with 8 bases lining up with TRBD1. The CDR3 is CASSWGQGTDTQYF. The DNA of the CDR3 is TGCGCCAGCAGCTGGGGACAGGGCACAGATACGCAGTATTTT. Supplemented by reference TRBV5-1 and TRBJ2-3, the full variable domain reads KAGVTQTPRYLIKTRGQQVTLSCSPISGHRSVSWYQQTPGQGLQFLFEYFSETQRNKGNFPGRFSGRQFSNSRSEMNVSTLELGDSALYLCASSWGQGTDTQYFGPGTRLTVL.